Listed below are T cell receptor beta chains from one sample, sequenced in a study of PD-1 and CTLA-4 blockade in melanoma. Assay used: immunoSEQ multiplex PCR; TCRdb lists only in-frame clones, some missing. The data hold roughly 11,000 clones, with 75% to 85% observed a single time. The input for sequencing was CD8+ T cells from peripheral blood, taken from a patient given anti-PD-1 treatment. These receptors were obtained from a human donor with melanoma. Both conserved end residues are part of each CDR3. Each record gives: CDR3 DNA, CDR3 protein, D gene, clone size, V gene, J gene. A D gene is named only where the DNA matches it firmly. Not all rows give a size; the values are once, few, many and, for expanded clones, a class.

TGTGCCAGCAGCTTAGTGGAGCGGGACTCCTACAATGAGCAGTTCTTC	CASSLVERDSYNEQFF	TRBD2	-	TRBV7-2	TRBJ2-1
TGTGCCAGCAGCCTGACTAGCGCGAATGAGCAGTTCTTC	CASSLTSANEQFF	TRBD2	-	TRBV6-4	TRBJ2-1
TGTGCCAGCAGCTCCCCAACGACCAGGGAGGAGACCCAGTACTTC	CASSSPTTREETQYF	-	-	TRBV6-2/TRBV6-3	TRBJ2-5
TGTGCCAGCACCATGGGGCCCTCTGGAAACACCATATATTTT	CASTMGPSGNTIYF	-	-	TRBV9	TRBJ1-3
TGTGCCAGCAGCTCTCCCGGCGGGACAGGCGGAGGGGAGACCCAGTACTTC	CASSSPGGTGGGETQYF	TRBD1	-	TRBV7-9	TRBJ2-5
TGTGCCAGCGTCAGGCCTCGCACCGGGGAGCTGTTTTTT	CASVRPRTGELFF	-	-	TRBV12-3/TRBV12-4	TRBJ2-2
TGTGCCATCAGTGAAATTGTGCTAGCGGGGGCGTTCTACAATGAGCAGTTCTTC	CAISEIVLAGAFYNEQFF	TRBD2	-	TRBV10-3	TRBJ2-1
TGTGCCAGCAGTTACTCGAGAGGTAACCAGCCCCAGCATTTT	CASSYSRGNQPQHF	-	-	TRBV6-5	TRBJ1-5
TGTGCCAGCAGGAAAAAGGGAACTAATGAAAAACTGTTTTTT	CASRKKGTNEKLFF	-	once	TRBV11-3	TRBJ1-4
TGTGCCAGCAGCCAAAGCGGCTACGAGCAGTACTTC	CASSQSGYEQYF	-	-	TRBV5-4	TRBJ2-7
TGCAGCGTTGCGGGGAGCTCTGGGGCCAACGTCCTGACTTTC	CSVAGSSGANVLTF	-	-	TRBV29-1	TRBJ2-6
TGTGCCAGCAGCGACCGGACAATCTACGAGCAGTACTTC	CASSDRTIYEQYF	-	-	TRBV7-9	TRBJ2-7
TGTGCCAGCAGCCGAACTGGGGTCCTTATGAGTGGCTACACCTTC	CASSRTGVLMSGYTF	-	-	TRBV11-2	TRBJ1-2
TGTGCCAGTAGTATACTAGCGGGCAATGAGCAGTTCTTC	CASSILAGNEQFF	TRBD2	-	TRBV19	TRBJ2-1
TGTGCCATCAGTGAGTCGTCTAACGAGCAGTACTTC	CAISESSNEQYF	-	-	TRBV10-3	TRBJ2-7
TGTGCCAGCAGCTTGGACAGCTACGAGCAGTACTTC	CASSLDSYEQYF	-	medium-sized	TRBV11-3	TRBJ2-7
TGTGCCAGCAGGGACAGCCCGAACACTGAAGCTTTCTTT	CASRDSPNTEAFF	-	-	TRBV2	TRBJ1-1
TGTGCCAGCAGTTTTCTCTCCGGGGAGCTGTTTTTT	CASSFLSGELFF	-	-	TRBV6-5	TRBJ2-2
TGTGCCAGCAGCTTAGATGGGGAGACAGGGGGACTGAACACTGAAGCTTTCTTT	CASSLDGETGGLNTEAFF	TRBD1	-	TRBV11-3	TRBJ1-1
TGTGCCAGCAGGTGGGAGGAGGTTTGGTCTGGAAACACCATATATTTT	CASRWEEVWSGNTIYF	-	-	TRBV6-6	TRBJ1-3
TGTGCCAGCAGTTATTTTGTGGGGGCCCAAGAGACCCAGTACTTC	CASSYFVGAQETQYF	-	-	TRBV6-6	TRBJ2-5
TGTGCCAGCAGCTTAGCACAGACCCTTTATGGGGGCCAAGAGACCCAGTACTTC	CASSLAQTLYGGQETQYF	-	-	TRBV11-2	TRBJ2-5
TGTGCCAGCAACTACCTTAGCAACACTGAAGCTTTCTTT	CASNYLSNTEAFF	-	-	TRBV7-9	TRBJ1-1
TGTGCCAGCAGTTTTTCGTTGAACACTGAAGCTTTCTTT	CASSFSLNTEAFF	-	-	TRBV9	TRBJ1-1
TGTGCCAGCAGTGAAAGCGGCGTTCGGTCACCCCTCCACTTT	CASSESGVRSPLHF	-	-	TRBV2	TRBJ1-6
TGCGCCAGCAGCCAACGGTCATACGAGCAGTACTTC	CASSQRSYEQYF	-	-	TRBV4-1	TRBJ2-7
TGTGCCAGCAGCATAAGTACAGGCCTTAGCAATCAGCCCCAGCATTTT	CASSISTGLSNQPQHF	-	-	TRBV5-8	TRBJ1-5
TGTGCCAGCAGTCCTCAGGGGAAGGGCTACACCTTC	CASSPQGKGYTF	-	-	TRBV6-5	TRBJ1-2
TGTGCCAGCAGCTTGGGTGCTGAAGCTTTCTTT	CASSLGAEAFF	-	-	TRBV9	TRBJ1-1
TGCGCCAGCAGCTTACGGGACCCAGGAAGCTACGAGCAGTACTTC	CASSLRDPGSYEQYF	-	-	TRBV5-1	TRBJ2-7
TGTGCCAGCAGCCCATCAGTAGGGAATGAGCAGTTCTTC	CASSPSVGNEQFF	-	-	TRBV11-3	TRBJ2-1
TGTGCCAGCAGCCCCGGACTAGCGGGCCCCCCGTACGGTGAGCAGTTCTTC	CASSPGLAGPPYGEQFF	TRBD2	-	TRBV11-2	TRBJ2-1
TGTGCCAGCAGCCCACCGCAGGGGGTTTCCTACAATGAGCAGTTCTTC	CASSPPQGVSYNEQFF	TRBD1	-	TRBV7-9	TRBJ2-1
TGCAGCGTTCCGGGAAAAAGGACTGAAGCTTTCTTT	CSVPGKRTEAFF	-	few	TRBV29-1	TRBJ1-1
TGTGCCAGCAGCTTAGTGGCGGTGAGAGGTAATGAGCAGTTCTTC	CASSLVAVRGNEQFF	-	once	TRBV7-8	TRBJ2-1
TGTGCCAGCAGCGTAGTCTACAATGAGCAGTTCTTC	CASSVVYNEQFF	-	-	TRBV9	TRBJ2-1
TGCGCCAGCAGCCTTACAGGGGGGAACACTGAAGCTTTCTTT	CASSLTGGNTEAFF	TRBD1	-	TRBV4-1	TRBJ1-1